This T cell receptor beta chain is from a study of human T cells and chemical hapten exposure. Study background: Slight differences in pooled library volume were the main source of varying TCR yields across samples.

The time point denotes: pre-sensitization, week 0. The treatment is: therapeutic diphenylcyclopropenone sensitization with weekly scalp DPC. Unfractionated whole blood was the source from which total RNA was extracted. Per the germline V gene, CDR1 is MNHEY and CDR2 is SVGAGI. The CDR3 length is 14 residues. Deletions cut 11 bases from V and 10 bases from J, with 25 bases between. This clonotype was detected many times. One entry per CDR3 protein results from TCRdb running MiXCR on the RACE reads. The table includes more than 300,000 distinct CDR3 sequences, roughly 6% detected once. The genes are TRBV6-5 and TRBJ2-3; D might be TRBD2 (7 bases). This sequence was found in a woman under 30 with alopecia areata. Some clones in this sample may be carry-over from other donors' samples. The sequences come from whole blood, collected in connection with sensitization to the hapten diphenylcyclopropenone (DPC). CDR3 bases: TGTGCCGCGGGGCAAAACTCAGGGGAGGGGGCGCAGTATTTT. As protein: CAAGQNSGEGAQYF.